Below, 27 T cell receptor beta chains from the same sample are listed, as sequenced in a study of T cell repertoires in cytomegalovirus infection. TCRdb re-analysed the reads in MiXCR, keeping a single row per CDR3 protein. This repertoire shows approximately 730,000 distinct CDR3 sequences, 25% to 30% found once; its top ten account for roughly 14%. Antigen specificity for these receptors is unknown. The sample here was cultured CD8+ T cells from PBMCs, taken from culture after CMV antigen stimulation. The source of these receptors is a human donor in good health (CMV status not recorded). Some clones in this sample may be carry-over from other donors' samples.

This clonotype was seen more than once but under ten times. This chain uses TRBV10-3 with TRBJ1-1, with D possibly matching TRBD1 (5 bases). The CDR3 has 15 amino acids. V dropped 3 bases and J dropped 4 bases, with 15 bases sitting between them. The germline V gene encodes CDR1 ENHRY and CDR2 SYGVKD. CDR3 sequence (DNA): TGTGCCATCAGTGACCAGAATCAGGGTGGCACTGAAGCTTTCTTT. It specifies CAISDQNQGGTEAFF.

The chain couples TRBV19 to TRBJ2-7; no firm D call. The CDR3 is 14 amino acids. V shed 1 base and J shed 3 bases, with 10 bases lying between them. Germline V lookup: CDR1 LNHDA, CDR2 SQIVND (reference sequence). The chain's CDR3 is CASSIVWDSYEQYF. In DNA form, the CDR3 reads TGTGCCAGTAGTATAGTCTGGGATAGCTACGAGCAGTACTTC.

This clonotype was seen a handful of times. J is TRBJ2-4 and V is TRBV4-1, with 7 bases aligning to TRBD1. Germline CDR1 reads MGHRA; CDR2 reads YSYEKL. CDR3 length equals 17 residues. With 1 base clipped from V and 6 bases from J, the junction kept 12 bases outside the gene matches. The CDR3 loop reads CASSQVSPDRDLNIQYF. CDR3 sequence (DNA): TGCGCCAGCAGCCAAGTTTCCCCCGACAGGGACCTAAACATTCAGTACTTC.

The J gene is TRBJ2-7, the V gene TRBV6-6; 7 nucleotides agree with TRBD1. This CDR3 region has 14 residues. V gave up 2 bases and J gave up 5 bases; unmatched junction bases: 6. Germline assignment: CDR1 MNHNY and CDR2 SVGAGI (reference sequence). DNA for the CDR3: TGTGCCAGCAGTTACACAGGGGTGGAGAACGAGCAGTACGTC. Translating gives CASSYTGVENEQYV.

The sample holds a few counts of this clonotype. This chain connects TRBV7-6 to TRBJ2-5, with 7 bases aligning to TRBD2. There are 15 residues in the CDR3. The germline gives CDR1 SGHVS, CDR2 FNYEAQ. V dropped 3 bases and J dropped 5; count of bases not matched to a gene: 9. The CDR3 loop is CASSLVAGEGETQYF. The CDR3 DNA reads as TGTGCCAGCAGCTTGGTGGCGGGGGAAGGGGAGACCCAGTACTTC.

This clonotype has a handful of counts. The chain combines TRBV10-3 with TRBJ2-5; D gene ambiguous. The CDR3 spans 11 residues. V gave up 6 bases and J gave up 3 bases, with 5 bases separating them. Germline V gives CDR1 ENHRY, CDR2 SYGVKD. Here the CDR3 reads CAIRVKETQYF. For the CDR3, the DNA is TGTGCCATCAGGGTAAAAGAGACCCAGTACTTC.

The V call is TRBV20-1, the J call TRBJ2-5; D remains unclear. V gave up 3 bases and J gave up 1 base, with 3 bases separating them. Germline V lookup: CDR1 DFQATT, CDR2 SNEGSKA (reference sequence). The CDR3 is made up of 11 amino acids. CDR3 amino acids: CSASSQETQYF. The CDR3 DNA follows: TGCAGTGCTAGTAGCCAAGAGACCCAGTACTTC.

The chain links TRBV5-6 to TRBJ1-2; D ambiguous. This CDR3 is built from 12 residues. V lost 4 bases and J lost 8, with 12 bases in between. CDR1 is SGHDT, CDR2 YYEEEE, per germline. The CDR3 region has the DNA TGTGCCAGCAGCCCCGACCCCTGGGGCTACACCTTC. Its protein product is CASSPDPWGYTF.

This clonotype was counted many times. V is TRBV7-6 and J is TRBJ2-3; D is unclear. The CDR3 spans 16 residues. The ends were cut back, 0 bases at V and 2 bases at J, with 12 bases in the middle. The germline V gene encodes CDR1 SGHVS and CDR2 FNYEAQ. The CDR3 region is CASSLAFLGITDTQYF. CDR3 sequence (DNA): TGTGCCAGCAGCTTAGCGTTTTTGGGTATCACAGATACGCAGTATTTT.

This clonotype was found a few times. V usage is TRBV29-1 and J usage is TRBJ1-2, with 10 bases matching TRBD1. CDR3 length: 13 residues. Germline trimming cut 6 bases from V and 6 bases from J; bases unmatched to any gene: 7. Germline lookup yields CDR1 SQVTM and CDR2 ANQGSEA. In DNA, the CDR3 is TGCAGCGTCCTGACAGGGGGCCTGGATGGCTACACCTTC. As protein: CSVLTGGLDGYTF.

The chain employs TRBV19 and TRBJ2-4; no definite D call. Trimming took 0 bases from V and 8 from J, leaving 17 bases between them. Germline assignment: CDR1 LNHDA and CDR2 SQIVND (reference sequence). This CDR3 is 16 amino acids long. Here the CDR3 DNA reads TGTGCCAGTAGTATAGATCGGCTAGACTCCATGTACATTCAGTACTTC. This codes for CASSIDRLDSMYIQYF.

The CDR3 reads CASRHINEGASFGYTF. Written as DNA, the CDR3 is TGTGCCAGCAGGCACATCAATGAGGGGGCAAGTTTCGGCTACACCTTC. The chain is built from TRBV27 and TRBJ1-2; 7 positions agree with TRBD1. CDR3 length: 16 residues. Germline CDR1 reads MNHEY; CDR2 reads SMNVEV (reference sequence). V shed 6 bases, J shed 8 bases, and the junction held 18 bases outside the gene matches.

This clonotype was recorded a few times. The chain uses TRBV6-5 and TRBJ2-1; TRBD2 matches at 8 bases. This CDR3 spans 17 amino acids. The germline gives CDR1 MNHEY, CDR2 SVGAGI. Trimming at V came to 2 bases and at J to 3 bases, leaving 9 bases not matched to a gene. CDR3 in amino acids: CASSYATTGTSYNEQFF. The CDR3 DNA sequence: TGTGCCAGCAGTTACGCAACCACCGGGACTAGCTACAATGAGCAGTTCTTC.

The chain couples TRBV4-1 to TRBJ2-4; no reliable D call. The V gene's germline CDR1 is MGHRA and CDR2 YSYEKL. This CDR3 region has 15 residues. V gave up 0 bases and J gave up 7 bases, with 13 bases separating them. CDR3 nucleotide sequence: TGCGCCAGCAGCCAAGATGCACACATGCCGAACATTCAGTACTTC. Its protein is CASSQDAHMPNIQYF.

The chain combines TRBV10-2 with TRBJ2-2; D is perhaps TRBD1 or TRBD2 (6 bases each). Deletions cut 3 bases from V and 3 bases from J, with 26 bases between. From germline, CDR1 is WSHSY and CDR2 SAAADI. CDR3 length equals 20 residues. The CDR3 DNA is TGCGCCAGCAGTGATGGGGGCCCGGACTACTCTATTCGGGACACCGGGGAGCTGTTTTTT. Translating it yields CASSDGGPDYSIRDTGELFF.

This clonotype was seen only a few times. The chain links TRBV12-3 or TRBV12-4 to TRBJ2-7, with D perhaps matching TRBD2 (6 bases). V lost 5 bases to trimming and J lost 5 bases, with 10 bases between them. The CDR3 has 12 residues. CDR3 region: CASSKWGDEQYV. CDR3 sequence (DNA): TGTGCCAGCAGTAAGTGGGGGGACGAGCAGTACGTC.

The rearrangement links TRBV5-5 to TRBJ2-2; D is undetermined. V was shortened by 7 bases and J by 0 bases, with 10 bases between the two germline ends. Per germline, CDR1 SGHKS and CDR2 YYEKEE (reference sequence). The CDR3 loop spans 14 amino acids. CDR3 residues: CASEYGANTGELFF. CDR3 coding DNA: TGTGCCAGCGAGTACGGCGCGAACACCGGGGAGCTGTTTTTT.

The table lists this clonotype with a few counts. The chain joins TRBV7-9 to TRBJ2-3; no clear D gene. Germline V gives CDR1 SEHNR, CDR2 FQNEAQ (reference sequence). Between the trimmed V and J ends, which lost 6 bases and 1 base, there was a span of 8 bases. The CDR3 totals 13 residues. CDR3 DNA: TGTGCCAGCAGGAAGCGTCGCACAGATACGCAGTATTTT. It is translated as CASRKRRTDTQYF.

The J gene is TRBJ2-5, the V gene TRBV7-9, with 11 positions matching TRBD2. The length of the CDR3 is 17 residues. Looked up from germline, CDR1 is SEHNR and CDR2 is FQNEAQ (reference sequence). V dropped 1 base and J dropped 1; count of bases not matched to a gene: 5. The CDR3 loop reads CASSLGGLAVTQETQYF. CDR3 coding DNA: TGTGCCAGCAGCTTAGGGGGACTAGCGGTGACCCAAGAGACCCAGTACTTC. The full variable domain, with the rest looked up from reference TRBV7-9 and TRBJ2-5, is DTGVSQNPRHKITKRGQNVTFRCDPISEHNRLYWYRQTLGQGPEFLTYFQNEAQLEKSRLLSDRFSAERPKGSFSTLEIQRTEQGDSAMYLCASSLGGLAVTQETQYFGPGTRLLVL.

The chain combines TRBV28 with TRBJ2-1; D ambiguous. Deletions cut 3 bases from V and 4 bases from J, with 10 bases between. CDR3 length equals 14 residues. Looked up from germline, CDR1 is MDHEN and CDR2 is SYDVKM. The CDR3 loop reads CASSFRTDYNEQFF. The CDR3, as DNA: TGTGCCAGCAGTTTTAGGACCGATTACAATGAGCAGTTCTTC.

The CDR3 region has the DNA TGTGCCAGCAGTTCGGGACAGTACCAAGAGACCCAGTACTTC. This gives the protein CASSSGQYQETQYF. This chain uses TRBV27 with TRBJ2-5; 7 bases line up with TRBD1. The ends lost 4 bases at V and 0 bases at J; junction bases unmatched: 2. This CDR3 is 14 amino acids long. Germline V gene lookup returns CDR1 MNHEY and CDR2 SMNVEV (reference sequence).

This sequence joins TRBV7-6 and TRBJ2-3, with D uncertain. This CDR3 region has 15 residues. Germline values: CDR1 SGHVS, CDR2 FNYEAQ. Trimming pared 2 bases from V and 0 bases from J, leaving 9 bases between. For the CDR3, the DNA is TGTGCCAGCAGCTTACTCTCGACTAGCACAGATACGCAGTATTTT. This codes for CASSLLSTSTDTQYF.

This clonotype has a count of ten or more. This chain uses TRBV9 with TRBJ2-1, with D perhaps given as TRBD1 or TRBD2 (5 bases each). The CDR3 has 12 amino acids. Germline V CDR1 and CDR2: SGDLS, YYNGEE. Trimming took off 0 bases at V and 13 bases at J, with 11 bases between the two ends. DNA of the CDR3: TGTGCCAGCAGCGTAGATGTGGGACCACAGTTCTTC. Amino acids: CASSVDVGPQFF.

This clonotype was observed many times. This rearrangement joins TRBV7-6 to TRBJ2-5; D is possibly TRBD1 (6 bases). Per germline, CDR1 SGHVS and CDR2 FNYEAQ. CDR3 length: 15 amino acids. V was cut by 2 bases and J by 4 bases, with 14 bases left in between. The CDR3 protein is CASSLTGSEVETQYF. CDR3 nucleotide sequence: TGTGCCAGCAGCTTAACAGGGTCGGAAGTAGAGACCCAGTACTTC.

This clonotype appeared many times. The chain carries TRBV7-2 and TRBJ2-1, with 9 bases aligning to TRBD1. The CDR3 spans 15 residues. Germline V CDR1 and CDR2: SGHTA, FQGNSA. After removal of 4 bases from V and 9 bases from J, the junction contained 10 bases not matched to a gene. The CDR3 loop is CASSSVRDRVSEQFF. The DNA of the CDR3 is TGTGCCAGCAGCTCAGTCCGGGACAGGGTGAGTGAGCAGTTCTTC.

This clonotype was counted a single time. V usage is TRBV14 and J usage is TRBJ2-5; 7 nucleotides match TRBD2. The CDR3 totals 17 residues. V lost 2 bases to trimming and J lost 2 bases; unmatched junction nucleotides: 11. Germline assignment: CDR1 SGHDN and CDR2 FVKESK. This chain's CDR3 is CASSQSGGMRGQETQYF. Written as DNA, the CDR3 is TGTGCCAGCAGCCAATCCGGGGGAATGCGGGGGCAAGAGACCCAGTACTTC.

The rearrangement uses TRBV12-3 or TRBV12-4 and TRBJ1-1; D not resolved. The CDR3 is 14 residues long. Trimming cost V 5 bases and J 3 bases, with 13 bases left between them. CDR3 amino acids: CASSPEVGYTEAFF. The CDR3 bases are TGTGCCAGCAGTCCCGAAGTGGGTTACACTGAAGCTTTCTTT.